This T cell receptor beta chain was profiled in a study of blood T cell repertoires in COVID-19. Study in general: Both acute and convalescent COVID-19 samples were obtained from the United States, Italy and Spain. Sources were T cells, B-cell-depleted T cells, or PBMCs; the material itself was cDNA or gDNA.

Seattle-derived patients entered the study during active infection and were followed longitudinally. The V segment lost 0 bases and the J segment 6 bases; nucleotides outside the gene matches: 2. The CDR3 is made up of 13 amino acids. CDR1 and CDR2 (germline): SGDLS, YYNGEE. Clones were read by immunoSEQ multiplex PCR, and TCRdb kept only the in-frame ones, dropping some. This table holds 120,000 or so clones, roughly four fifths found once. This clone occurred a few times. The origin of this receptor is a man younger than 40 with COVID-19, enrolled during active disease. The V and J genes are TRBV9 and TRBJ1-2; 7 nucleotides line up with TRBD1. Sequences were obtained from peripheral blood. The CDR3 DNA follows: TGTGCCAGCAGCGTAGGGCAGGGGGATGGCTACACCTTC. This encodes CASSVGQGDGYTF.